The rows below give T cell receptor beta chains drawn from one sample of a study of OX40 agonist ivuxolimab in advanced cancers. Profiling relied on immunoSEQ multiplex PCR, and the TCRdb table lists in-frame clones only, not all of them. Of approximately 60,000 clones listed, approximately 92% are singletons. Sequenced here: CD4+ or CD8+ T cells sorted from blood, sampled in a trial of the OX40 agonist ivuxolimab. Every receptor here comes from an adult with an advanced solid tumor such as melanoma, head and neck, liver or kidney cancer. Each CDR3 is given with its conserved first and last residue. Fields, in order: D gene, clone size, J gene, V gene, CDR3 protein, CDR3 DNA. The D gene is left open where the match is weak. Where a row states a size, it is once, few, many or the class of an expanded clone; other rows omit it.

D gene: -; clone size: -; J gene: TRBJ2-7; V gene: TRBV27; CDR3 protein: CASTSSGYEQYF; CDR3 DNA: TGTGCCAGCACCTCAAGCGGGTACGAGCAGTACTTC
D gene: -; clone size: -; J gene: TRBJ1-2; V gene: TRBV28; CDR3 protein: CASSFDLGYGYTF; CDR3 DNA: TGTGCCAGCAGTTTCGATCTTGGATATGGCTACACCTTC
D gene: -; clone size: -; J gene: TRBJ2-3; V gene: TRBV27; CDR3 protein: CASSGGAIEQYF; CDR3 DNA: TGTGCCAGCTCAGGGGGGGCTATCGAGCAGTATTTT
D gene: TRBD1; clone size: -; J gene: TRBJ2-1; V gene: TRBV7-2; CDR3 protein: CASSWTGGGYEQFF; CDR3 DNA: TGTGCCAGCAGCTGGACAGGGGGTGGTTATGAGCAGTTCTTC
D gene: -; clone size: once; J gene: TRBJ2-7; V gene: TRBV5-1; CDR3 protein: CASSPTPPSVYEQYF; CDR3 DNA: TGCGCCAGCAGCCCGACCCCACCTTCTGTCTACGAGCAGTACTTC
D gene: -; clone size: -; J gene: TRBJ1-1; V gene: TRBV27; CDR3 protein: CASSLEGDTEAFF; CDR3 DNA: TGTGCCAGCAGTTTGGAAGGGGACACTGAAGCTTTCTTT
D gene: -; clone size: -; J gene: TRBJ2-2; V gene: TRBV5-4; CDR3 protein: CASSRPGHPNTGELFF; CDR3 DNA: TGTGCCAGCAGCCGACCGGGACACCCGAACACCGGGGAGCTGTTTTTT
D gene: -; clone size: -; J gene: TRBJ1-1; V gene: TRBV27; CDR3 protein: CASSAGFLNTEAFF; CDR3 DNA: TGTGCCAGCAGTGCGGGATTCTTGAACACTGAAGCTTTCTTT
D gene: -; clone size: -; J gene: TRBJ1-4; V gene: TRBV7-6; CDR3 protein: CASSRATGLGGGEKLFF; CDR3 DNA: TGTGCCAGCAGCAGGGCAACTGGACTGGGGGGAGGAGAAAAACTGTTTTTT
D gene: -; clone size: -; J gene: TRBJ1-3; V gene: TRBV21-1; CDR3 protein: CASSKDEGLLNTIYF; CDR3 DNA: TGTGCCAGCAGCAAAGATGAGGGTTTGCTAAACACCATATATTTT
D gene: -; clone size: -; J gene: TRBJ1-1; V gene: TRBV7-9; CDR3 protein: CASSLVGDGEKAFF; CDR3 DNA: TGTGCCAGCAGCTTAGTTGGAGACGGTGAAAAAGCTTTCTTT
D gene: -; clone size: -; J gene: TRBJ1-5; V gene: TRBV4-2; CDR3 protein: CASSQGLENQPQHF; CDR3 DNA: TGTGCCAGCAGCCAGGGATTAGAAAATCAGCCCCAGCATTTT
D gene: -; clone size: -; J gene: TRBJ2-5; V gene: TRBV14; CDR3 protein: CASSPDKLQETQYF; CDR3 DNA: TGTGCCAGCAGCCCGGATAAACTCCAAGAGACCCAGTACTTC
D gene: -; clone size: -; J gene: TRBJ2-7; V gene: TRBV4-1; CDR3 protein: CASSQGSGLYEQYF; CDR3 DNA: TGCGCCAGCAGCCAAGGTAGCGGCCTCTACGAGCAGTACTTC
D gene: -; clone size: once; J gene: TRBJ2-5; V gene: TRBV19; CDR3 protein: CASSPLAGRYSETQYF; CDR3 DNA: TGTGCCAGTAGTCCCTTGGCAGGGAGGTATTCAGAGACCCAGTACTTC
D gene: -; clone size: -; J gene: TRBJ2-5; V gene: TRBV5-6; CDR3 protein: CASSLDQGPEYF; CDR3 DNA: TGTGCCAGCAGCTTGGATCAGGGACCTGAGTACTTC
D gene: TRBD2; clone size: few; J gene: TRBJ2-7; V gene: TRBV6-5; CDR3 protein: CASSYSYGGSSYEQYF; CDR3 DNA: TGTGCCAGCAGTTATTCGTATGGCGGGAGCTCCTACGAGCAGTACTTC
D gene: -; clone size: once; J gene: TRBJ2-1; V gene: TRBV11-2; CDR3 protein: CASSFEADYNEQFF; CDR3 DNA: TGTGCCAGCAGCTTCGAGGCCGACTACAATGAGCAGTTCTTC
D gene: -; clone size: -; J gene: TRBJ2-5; V gene: TRBV10-2; CDR3 protein: CASSLRGWETQYF; CDR3 DNA: TGCGCCAGCAGCCTTCGGGGTTGGGAGACCCAGTACTTC
D gene: -; clone size: -; J gene: TRBJ2-1; V gene: TRBV10-3; CDR3 protein: CAISEDLTRGEQFF; CDR3 DNA: TGTGCCATCAGTGAGGACCTAACTCGGGGGGAGCAGTTCTTC
D gene: TRBD2; clone size: -; J gene: TRBJ2-7; V gene: TRBV28; CDR3 protein: CASLAGGAYEQYF; CDR3 DNA: TGTGCCAGCCTAGCGGGAGGGGCCTACGAGCAGTACTTC
D gene: -; clone size: once; J gene: TRBJ2-1; V gene: TRBV13; CDR3 protein: CASSLFGESSYNEQFF; CDR3 DNA: TGTGCCAGCAGCTTATTTGGGGAAAGCTCCTACAATGAGCAGTTCTTC
D gene: -; clone size: -; J gene: TRBJ2-7; V gene: TRBV7-9; CDR3 protein: CASSTSTVSYEQYF; CDR3 DNA: TGTGCCAGCAGCACGTCGACAGTCTCCTACGAGCAGTACTTC
D gene: -; clone size: -; J gene: TRBJ2-7; V gene: TRBV11-2; CDR3 protein: CASSLDPLSEQYF; CDR3 DNA: TGTGCCAGCAGCTTAGATCCGTTGTCCGAGCAGTACTTC
D gene: TRBD1; clone size: -; J gene: TRBJ1-6; V gene: TRBV7-9; CDR3 protein: CASSSPDRRNSPLHF; CDR3 DNA: TGTGCCAGCAGCTCCCCGGACAGGAGGAATTCACCCCTCCACTTT
D gene: -; clone size: -; J gene: TRBJ1-2; V gene: TRBV5-5; CDR3 protein: CASSLNGREGYGYTF; CDR3 DNA: TGTGCCAGCAGCTTGAATGGCAGGGAGGGCTATGGCTACACCTTC
D gene: -; clone size: -; J gene: TRBJ2-2; V gene: TRBV16; CDR3 protein: CASSQAPLHTGELFF; CDR3 DNA: TGTGCCAGCAGCCAAGCCCCCTTGCACACCGGGGAGCTGTTTTTT
D gene: TRBD1; clone size: -; J gene: TRBJ2-7; V gene: TRBV27; CDR3 protein: CAIGQGSYEQYF; CDR3 DNA: TGTGCCATCGGACAGGGTTCCTACGAGCAGTACTTC
D gene: -; clone size: -; J gene: TRBJ1-2; V gene: TRBV27; CDR3 protein: CASSLGGGPNYGYTF; CDR3 DNA: TGTGCCAGCAGTTTAGGCGGGGGACCGAACTATGGCTACACCTTC
D gene: -; clone size: -; J gene: TRBJ1-1; V gene: TRBV6-5; CDR3 protein: CASSYETKGNEAFF; CDR3 DNA: TGTGCCAGCAGTTACGAGACCAAAGGAAATGAAGCTTTCTTT
D gene: -; clone size: -; J gene: TRBJ1-4; V gene: TRBV7-6; CDR3 protein: CASSPTRVATNEKLFF; CDR3 DNA: TGTGCCAGCAGCCCAACCCGGGTAGCAACTAATGAAAAACTGTTTTTT
D gene: -; clone size: -; J gene: TRBJ1-2; V gene: TRBV4-1; CDR3 protein: CASSQDRRAQGYGYTF; CDR3 DNA: TGCGCCAGCAGCCAAGATAGAAGGGCGCAAGGATATGGCTACACCTTC
D gene: TRBD2; clone size: -; J gene: TRBJ2-3; V gene: TRBV5-4; CDR3 protein: CASSFPTSGSTDTQYF; CDR3 DNA: TGTGCCAGCAGCTTCCCGACTAGCGGGAGCACAGATACGCAGTATTTT
D gene: -; clone size: -; J gene: TRBJ1-3; V gene: TRBV9; CDR3 protein: CASSPRASGNTIYF; CDR3 DNA: TGTGCCAGCAGCCCGCGGGCCTCTGGAAACACCATATATTTT
D gene: TRBD2; clone size: -; J gene: TRBJ2-1; V gene: TRBV27; CDR3 protein: CASSLLASGRNPVNEQFF; CDR3 DNA: TGTGCCAGCAGTTTATTGGCTAGCGGGAGAAATCCGGTCAATGAGCAGTTCTTC
D gene: -; clone size: -; J gene: TRBJ2-4; V gene: TRBV30; CDR3 protein: CAWTWDLGENIQYF; CDR3 DNA: TGTGCCTGGACCTGGGACCTTGGGGAAAACATTCAGTACTTC
D gene: TRBD1; clone size: once; J gene: TRBJ2-7; V gene: TRBV5-4; CDR3 protein: CASSSPGQGFYEQYF; CDR3 DNA: TGTGCCAGCAGCTCTCCGGGACAGGGTTTTTACGAGCAGTACTTC